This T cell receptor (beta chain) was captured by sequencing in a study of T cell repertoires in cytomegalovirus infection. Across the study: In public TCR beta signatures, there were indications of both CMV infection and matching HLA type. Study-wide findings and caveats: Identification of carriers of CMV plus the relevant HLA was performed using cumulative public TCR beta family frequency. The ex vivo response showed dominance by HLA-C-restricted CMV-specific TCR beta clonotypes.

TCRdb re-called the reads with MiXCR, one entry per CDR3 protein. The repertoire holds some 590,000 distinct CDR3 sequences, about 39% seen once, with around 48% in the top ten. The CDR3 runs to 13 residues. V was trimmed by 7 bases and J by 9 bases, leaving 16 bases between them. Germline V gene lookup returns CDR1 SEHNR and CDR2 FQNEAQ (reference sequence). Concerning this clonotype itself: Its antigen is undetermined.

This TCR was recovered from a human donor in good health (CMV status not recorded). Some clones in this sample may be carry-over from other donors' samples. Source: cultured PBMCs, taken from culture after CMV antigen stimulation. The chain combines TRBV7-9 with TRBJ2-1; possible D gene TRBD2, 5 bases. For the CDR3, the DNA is TGTGCCAGCACCCAACAGAGGGTGGGTGAGCAGTTCTTC. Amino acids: CASTQQRVGEQFF. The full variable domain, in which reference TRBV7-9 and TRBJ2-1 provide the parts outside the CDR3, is DTGVSQNPRHKITKRGQNVTFRCDPISEHNRLYWYRQTLGQGPEFLTYFQNEAQLEKSRLLSDRFSAERPKGSFSTLEIQRTEQGDSAMYLCASTQQRVGEQFFGPGTRLTVL.